Listed below are T cell receptor beta chains from one sample, sequenced in a study of blood T cell repertoires in COVID-19. Profiled with immunoSEQ multiplex PCR; TCRdb holds only in-frame clones, not every one. The sample lists around 14,000 clones; approximately 90% were seen once. The sequencing input was peripheral blood. The receptors come from a human donor in a cohort sampled during active COVID-19. The CDR3 runs from the conserved cysteine through the conserved F or W. D genes are given only for firm matches. Size values are once, few and many counts, or a class for expanded clones, and some rows have none.

V	size	J	D	length	DNA	CDR3
TRBV20-1	-	TRBJ1-1	-	11	TGCAGTCTCATCAGGAACACTGAAGCTTTCTTT	CSLIRNTEAFF
TRBV6-5	-	TRBJ1-4	TRBD1	14	TGTGCCAGCACCGTAGACAGGGCGGGCGAAAAACTGTTTTTT	CASTVDRAGEKLFF
TRBV7-9	-	TRBJ1-2	-	12	TGTGCCAGCAGCTTGTCGGGGGATGGCTACACCTTC	CASSLSGDGYTF
TRBV2	-	TRBJ1-5	-	15	TGTGCCAGCAGTGATCCCAGATTTGAGGGTCAGCCCCAGCATTTT	CASSDPRFEGQPQHF
TRBV5-1	-	TRBJ1-3	TRBD1	15	TGCGCCAGCAGCCAGGACAGGGCCCCTGGAAACACCATATATTTT	CASSQDRAPGNTIYF
TRBV7-9	once	TRBJ2-3	-	12	TGTGCCAGCAGCTTAGTCGGGTGGGCGCAGTATTTT	CASSLVGWAQYF
TRBV6-4	-	TRBJ1-4	-	15	TGTGCCAGCAGTGACATGGGTGTTAAATTGTATTCCGGGGTTTTT	CASSDMGVKLYSGVF
TRBV12-3/TRBV12-4	-	TRBJ2-7	-	13	TGTGCCAGCAGTTTAGAAAACACCTACGAGCAGTACTTC	CASSLENTYEQYF
TRBV28	-	TRBJ1-2	-	12	TGTGCCAGCAGTTTGGGGGGATATGGCTACACCTTC	CASSLGGYGYTF
TRBV11-2	-	TRBJ2-3	TRBD2	16	TGTGCCAGCAGCCAGGTGGCGGGAGGGGGGACAGATACGCAGTATTTT	CASSQVAGGGTDTQYF
TRBV6-5	-	TRBJ1-1	TRBD1	13	TGTGCCAGCAGCTCCGACAGGGGGGCTGAAGCTTTCTTT	CASSSDRGAEAFF
TRBV19	once	TRBJ1-5	-	15	TGTGCCAGTAGTAAGTCGGAGTTAGGCAATCAGCCCCAGCATTTT	CASSKSELGNQPQHF
TRBV3-1/TRBV3-2	-	TRBJ2-7	TRBD2	16	TGTGCCAGCAGTTCTGCTGCCGGGACTACCTCTGGGGAGCAGTACTTC	CASSSAAGTTSGEQYF
TRBV4-3	-	TRBJ2-3	TRBD1	16	TGCGCCAGCAGCCAAGATCCAGGGGGTAGCACAGATACGCAGTATTTT	CASSQDPGGSTDTQYF
TRBV4-1	-	TRBJ2-1	TRBD2	16	TGCGCCAGCAGCCAAATGGGACTAGCATCCTACAATGAGCAGTTCTTC	CASSQMGLASYNEQFF
TRBV4-2	few	TRBJ1-5	TRBD1	14	TGTGCCAGCAGCGAGACAGGGCTAAATCAGCCCCAGCATTTT	CASSETGLNQPQHF
TRBV5-4	-	TRBJ2-3	TRBD1	15	TGTGCCAGCAGTGAATGGACAGGGGGGACAGATACGCAGTATTTT	CASSEWTGGTDTQYF
TRBV20-1	-	TRBJ2-1	TRBD2	15	TGCAGTGCTAGTCGGGCGGGAGGCTCCTACAATGAGCAGTTCTTC	CSASRAGGSYNEQFF
TRBV5-5	-	TRBJ2-7	TRBD2	15	TGTGCCAGCAGTTTGGGACTAGCGGACTTCTCTGAGCAGTACTTC	CASSLGLADFSEQYF
TRBV11-3	-	TRBJ1-1	TRBD1	15	TGTGCCAGCAGCTCCACCGGGACAGCGAACACTGAAGCTTTCTTT	CASSSTGTANTEAFF
TRBV5-1	-	TRBJ2-7	-	16	TGCGCCAGCAGCCAGGTGGGGGGGCGCCGGTCCTACGAGCAGTACTTC	CASSQVGGRRSYEQYF
TRBV6-5	-	TRBJ2-1	-	16	TGTGCCAGCAGTTACTCCTTGGGAGCAGGAGACAATGAGCAGTTCTTC	CASSYSLGAGDNEQFF
TRBV5-4	-	TRBJ2-7	TRBD1	18	TGTGCCAGCAGCCCTCGGGGAGATAGACAGGGGGGACCCTACGAGCAGTACTTC	CASSPRGDRQGGPYEQYF
TRBV6-5	-	TRBJ2-7	-	14	TGTGCCAGCAGGAACCGGGGGTTAGGCTACGAGCAGTACTTC	CASRNRGLGYEQYF